This T cell receptor beta chain was profiled in a study of cytomegalovirus exposure and HLA in healthy donors. In its sample, this clone was seen once. V was shortened by 4 bases and J by 8 bases, with 21 bases between the two germline ends. The CDR3 loop spans 15 amino acids. Germline V gives CDR1 SGHNT, CDR2 YYREEE (reference sequence). Amplification used 60 Vbeta primers and 13 Jbeta primers. Some clones are missing from TCRdb's copy, which holds only in-frame ones; the method was immunoSEQ multiplex PCR. The sample shows over 90,000 clones, approximately 75% of them seen only once. The receptor was derived from a woman aged 70 to 79 in good health and CMV-seropositive. The sequenced material came from PBMCs. The chain couples TRBV5-4 to TRBJ1-1, with D tentatively TRBD1 (5 bases). CDR3 loop: CASSPSRAGWREAFF. The DNA for the CDR3 is TGTGCCAGCAGCCCCAGCCGGGCAGGGTGGAGAGAAGCTTTCTTT.